This entry lists 7 T cell receptor beta chains sequenced from one sample in a study of blood T cells in healthy people across ages. The use of a sample-barcoded 5' primer and a J-beta primer mix characterized a second PCR of roughly 6 to 11 cycles. TCRdb independently ran MiXCR on the 5' RACE reads; one entry per CDR3 protein. The table has about 1,800,000 distinct CDR3 sequences, under 30% seen once. Sequenced material: blood. Receptors originate from a woman aged 25 to 39 in good health.

This clonotype was seen at least ten times. The V gene is TRBV6-6, the J gene TRBJ2-1; TRBD1 matches 7 bases. This CDR3 is built from 13 residues. Germline lookup yields CDR1 MNHNY and CDR2 SVGAGI (reference sequence). Trimming took 4 bases from V and 6 from J; bases not matched to a gene: 3. CDR3 protein: CASSLQGPNEQFF. Written as DNA, the CDR3 is TGTGCCAGCAGTTTACAGGGGCCCAATGAGCAGTTCTTC.

Remarks on this clonotype: Being one base from a much bigger clone, this may be a read error. The chain links TRBV29-1 to TRBJ2-1, with TRBD2 identical over 7 bases. The CDR3 loop spans 16 amino acids. V lost 1 base and J lost 3; bases outside the gene matches: 9. Germline V lookup: CDR1 SQVTM, CDR2 ANQGSEA. CDR3: CSVEGLSGTGYNEQFF. The CDR3 coding sequence is TGCAGCGTTGAAGGACTAAGCGGGACCGGCTACAATGAGCAGTTCTTC.

A few counts support this clonotype. V is TRBV2 and J is TRBJ2-6, with 7 nucleotides matching TRBD1. The V segment lost 5 bases and the J segment 0 bases; nucleotides outside the gene matches: 7. This CDR3 has 17 amino acids. Germline CDR1 is SNHLY and CDR2 is FYNNEI. This CDR3 reads CASSFTGVTSGANVLTF. Here the CDR3 DNA reads TGTGCCAGCAGTTTCACAGGGGTCACCTCTGGGGCCAACGTCCTGACTTTC.

The gene calls are TRBV18 and TRBJ1-1; D not resolved. Germline V gene data show CDR1 as KGHSH and CDR2 as LQKENI. The CDR3 runs 14 residues. V lost 2 bases to trimming and J lost 4 bases, with 11 bases between them. The CDR3 is CASSPNSEATEAFF. The CDR3 DNA reads TGTGCCAGCTCACCAAACAGCGAGGCCACTGAAGCTTTCTTT.

This clonotype was counted many times. The V and J genes are TRBV11-2 and TRBJ2-5; 8 nucleotides match TRBD2. This CDR3 is 15 amino acids long. Trimming took 2 bases from V and 3 from J; bases not matched to a gene: 5. The V gene's germline CDR1 is SGHAT and CDR2 FQNNGV. CDR3 coding DNA: TGTGCCAGCAGCTTATCGGGACTAGAAAAAGAGACCCAGTACTTC. This gives the protein CASSLSGLEKETQYF.

V is TRBV20-1 and J is TRBJ2-1; 7 bases are shared with TRBD2. J lost 8 bases, V lost 2 bases, and 12 bases had no gene match. Looked up from germline, CDR1 is DFQATT and CDR2 is SNEGSKA (reference sequence). The CDR3 runs to 15 residues. The CDR3 DNA reads TGCAGTGCTAGACCCCTTTACGGGGGGACTTATGAGCAGTTCTTC. Protein product: CSARPLYGGTYEQFF.

The J gene is TRBJ2-1, the V gene TRBV7-2; tentatively, D is TRBD2 (5 bases). Judging by the DNA end, TRBJ2-7 fits better; the J call may be wrong. The CDR3 extends over 14 amino acids. The germline gives CDR1 SGHTA, CDR2 FQGNSA. The CDR3 sequence is CASSRLQCTYEQYF. CDR3 coding DNA: TGTGCCAGCAGCCGACTACAGTGCACCTACGAGCAGTACTTC.